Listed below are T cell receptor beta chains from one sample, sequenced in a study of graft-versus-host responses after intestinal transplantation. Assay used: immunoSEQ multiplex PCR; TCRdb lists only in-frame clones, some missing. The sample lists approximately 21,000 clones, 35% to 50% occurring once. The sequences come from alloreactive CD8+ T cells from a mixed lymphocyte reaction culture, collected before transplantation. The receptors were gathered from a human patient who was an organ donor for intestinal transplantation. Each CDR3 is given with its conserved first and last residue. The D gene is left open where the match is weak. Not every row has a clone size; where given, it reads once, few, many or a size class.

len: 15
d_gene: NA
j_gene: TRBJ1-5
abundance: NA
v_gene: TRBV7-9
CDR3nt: TGTGCCAGCAGCCTGGGGAAGGGTAGCAATCAGCCCCAGCATTTT
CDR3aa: CASSLGKGSNQPQHF

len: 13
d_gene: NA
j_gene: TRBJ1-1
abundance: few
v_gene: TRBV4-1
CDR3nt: TGTGCCAGCAGCCAAGAACGGCTCACTGAAGCTTTCTTT
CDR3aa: CASSQERLTEAFF

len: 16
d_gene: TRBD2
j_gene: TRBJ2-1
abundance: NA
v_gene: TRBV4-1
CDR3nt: TGCGCCAGCAGCCAATATAGCGGGGGGTCCTACAATGAGCAGTTCTTC
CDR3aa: CASSQYSGGSYNEQFF

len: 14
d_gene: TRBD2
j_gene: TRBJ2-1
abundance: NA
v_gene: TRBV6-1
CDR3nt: TGTGCCAGCAGTGGACTAGCGGATTACAATGAGCAGTTCTTC
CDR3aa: CASSGLADYNEQFF

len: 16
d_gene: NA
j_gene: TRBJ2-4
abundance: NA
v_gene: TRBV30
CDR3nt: TGTGCCTGGACCGGAAGACGGCTTCTGGCCAAAAACATTCAGTACTTC
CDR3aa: CAWTGRRLLAKNIQYF

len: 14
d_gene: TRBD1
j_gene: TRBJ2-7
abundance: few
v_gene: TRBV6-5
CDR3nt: TGTGCCAGCAGCCTACCTGGACAGGGGTTTGAGCAGTACTTC
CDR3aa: CASSLPGQGFEQYF

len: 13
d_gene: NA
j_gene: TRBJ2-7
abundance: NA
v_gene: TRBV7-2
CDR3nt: TGTGCCAGCAGCTTTTGGAGGGGCTACGAGCAGTACTTC
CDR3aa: CASSFWRGYEQYF

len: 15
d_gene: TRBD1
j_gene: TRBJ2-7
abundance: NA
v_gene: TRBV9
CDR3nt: TGTGCCAGCAGCCTGGACAGGGGGCCCTCCTACGAGCAGTACTTC
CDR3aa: CASSLDRGPSYEQYF

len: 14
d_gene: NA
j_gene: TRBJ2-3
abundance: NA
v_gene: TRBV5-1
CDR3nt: TGCGCCAGCAGCCCATACTACCACACAGATACGCAGTATTTT
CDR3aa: CASSPYYHTDTQYF

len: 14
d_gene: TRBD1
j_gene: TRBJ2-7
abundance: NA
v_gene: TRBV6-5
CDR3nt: TGTGCCAGCAGCGGGGACAGTAAAGACTACGAGCAGTACTTC
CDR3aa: CASSGDSKDYEQYF

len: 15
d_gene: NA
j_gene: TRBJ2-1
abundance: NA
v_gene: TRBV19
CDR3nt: TGTGCCAGTAGTATAGGGCTAGTCGCCTACAATGAGCAGTTCTTC
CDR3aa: CASSIGLVAYNEQFF

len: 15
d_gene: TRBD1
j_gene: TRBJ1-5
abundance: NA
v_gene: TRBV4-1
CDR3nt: TGCGCCAGCAGCCACCGACAGGGGGCCCATCAGCCCCAGCATTTT
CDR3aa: CASSHRQGAHQPQHF

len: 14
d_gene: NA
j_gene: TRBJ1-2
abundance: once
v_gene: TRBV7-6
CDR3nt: TGTGCCAGCAGCTTACAAGATAGGGGGTCCGGCTACACCTTC
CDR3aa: CASSLQDRGSGYTF

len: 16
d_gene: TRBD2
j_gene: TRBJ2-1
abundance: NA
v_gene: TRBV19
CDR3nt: TGTGCCAGTAGTATAGAAGGAGCGGGAGCTACGCATGAGCAGTTCTTC
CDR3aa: CASSIEGAGATHEQFF

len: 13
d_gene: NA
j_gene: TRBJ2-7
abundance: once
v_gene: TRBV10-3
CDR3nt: TGTGCCATCAGTAGACTAGTCAGGGGCGAGCAGTACTTC
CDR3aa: CAISRLVRGEQYF

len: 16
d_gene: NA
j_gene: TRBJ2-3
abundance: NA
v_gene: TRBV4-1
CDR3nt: TGCGCCAGCAGCCAAGTATACAGTGAGGGGACAGATACGCAGTATTTT
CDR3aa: CASSQVYSEGTDTQYF

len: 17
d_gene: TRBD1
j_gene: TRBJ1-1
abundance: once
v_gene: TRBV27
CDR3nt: TGTGCCAGCAGTTTATGTAGGGGGGACAGAAGGAACACTGAAGCTTTCTTT
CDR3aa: CASSLCRGDRRNTEAFF

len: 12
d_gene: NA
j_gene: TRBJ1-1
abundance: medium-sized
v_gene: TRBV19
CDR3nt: TGTGCCAGTAGTATGGTAGGGGCTGAAGCTTTCTTT
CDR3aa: CASSMVGAEAFF

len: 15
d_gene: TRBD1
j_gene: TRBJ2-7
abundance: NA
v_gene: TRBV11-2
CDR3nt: TGTGCCAGCAGCCAAGAGGGGGCTACAGCCTACGAGCAGTACTTC
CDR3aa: CASSQEGATAYEQYF

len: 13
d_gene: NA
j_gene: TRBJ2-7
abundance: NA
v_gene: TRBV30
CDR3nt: TGTGCCTGGAGTGTTTTATCAGCAGACGAGCAGTACTTC
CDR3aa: CAWSVLSADEQYF

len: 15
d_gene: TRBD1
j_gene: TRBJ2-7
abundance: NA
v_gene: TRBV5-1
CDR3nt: TGCGCCAGCAGCTTTGTTGGGACAGGAGAAAGCGAGCAGTACTTC
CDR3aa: CASSFVGTGESEQYF